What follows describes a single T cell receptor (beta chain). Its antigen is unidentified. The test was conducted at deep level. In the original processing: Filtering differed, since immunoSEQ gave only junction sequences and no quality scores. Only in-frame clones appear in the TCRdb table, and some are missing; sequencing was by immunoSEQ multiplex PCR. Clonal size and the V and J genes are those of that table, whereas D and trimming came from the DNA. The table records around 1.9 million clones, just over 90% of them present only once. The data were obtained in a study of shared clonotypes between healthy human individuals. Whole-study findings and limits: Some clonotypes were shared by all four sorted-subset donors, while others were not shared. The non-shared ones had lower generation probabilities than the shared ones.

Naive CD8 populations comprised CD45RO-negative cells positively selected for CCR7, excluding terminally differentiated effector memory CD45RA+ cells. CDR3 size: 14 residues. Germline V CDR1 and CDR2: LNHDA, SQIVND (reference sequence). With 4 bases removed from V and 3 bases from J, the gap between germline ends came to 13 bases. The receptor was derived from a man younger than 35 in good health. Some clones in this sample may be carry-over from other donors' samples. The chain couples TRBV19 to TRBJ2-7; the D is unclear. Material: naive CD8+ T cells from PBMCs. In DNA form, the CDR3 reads TGTGCCAGTAGTAACTTTGAGCGTAACTACGAGCAGTACTTC. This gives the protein CASSNFERNYEQYF.